The source of this TCR beta chain is a study of cytomegalovirus exposure and HLA in healthy donors. The PCR made use of 60 Vbeta and 13 Jbeta primers. TCRdb keeps only in-frame clones here, not all; method: immunoSEQ multiplex PCR. Among around 110,000 clones listed, around three quarters were seen once. This receptor was taken from a woman between 45 and 65 years old in good health and CMV-seropositive. Sequenced sample: PBMCs.

CDR3 sequence reads: CASKGQGARSTEAFF. The CDR3 nucleotides are TGTGCCAGCAAGGGGCAGGGGGCGCGGAGCACTGAAGCTTTCTTT. This chain joins TRBV25-1 and TRBJ1-1; 8 bases map to TRBD1. Germline values: CDR1 MGHDK, CDR2 SYGVNS. This CDR3 is 15 amino acids long. After removal of 7 bases from V and 4 bases from J, the junction contained 11 bases not matched to a gene. Variable domain in full (rest from reference TRBV25-1 and TRBJ1-1): EADIYQTPRYLVIGTGKKITLECSQTMGHDKMYWYQQDPGMELHLIHYSYGVNSTEKGDLSSESTVSRIRTEHFPLTLESARPSHTSQYLCASKGQGARSTEAFFGQGTRLTVV.